This entry is about one TCR beta chain. In this sample, this clone turned up once. Its antigen target is currently unknown. No base quality values were provided; no much bigger clone lies one nucleotide off. This record belongs to a study of beta chain features in type 1 diabetes (dated by TCRdb to 2017 to 2018). Context from the whole study: Mean age, gender distribution, total cell number and subset yield did not differ between patients and healthy donors. Across all samples, some 110,000,000 sorted cells were examined, and cell number per subset correlated strongly with RNA yield. In the study, recently diagnosed type 1 diabetes patients and matched healthy donors were compared on the TCRB repertoires of their sorted circulating CD4+ T cell subsets. Regulatory and stem cell-like memory subsets were isolated from only 8 patients and about eight healthy donors, whereas naive and central memory subsets came from all 28 donors.

Points the paper makes about the study in general: Naive, central memory and regulatory TCRB repertoires appeared more similar among patients than among healthy donors. Sequencing cDNA rather than genomic DNA could over-represent highly expressing activated cells, although activation and CD3 levels did not differ between groups. Shorter templates might be favored by PCR, yet because patient and control samples were amplified and corrected together, any such skew would affect both groups equally. A moderate but significant shortening of TCRB CDR3 length was observed in type 1 diabetes patients in all four CD4+ subsets. Patients with type 1 diabetes made fewer insertions and deleted more nucleotides at VDJ recombination sites, implying thymic rearrangement abnormalities. HLA sub-analyses involved small numbers of individuals, so any influence of HLA type on TCRB rearrangement remained unresolved.

From each donor, a single peripheral blood sample of around 120 mL on average was drawn into heparinised tubes. A BD FACSAria II was used to sort naive, central memory, regulatory and stem cell-like memory CD4+ T cells with a panel that included CD45RO, CCR7, CD25, CD127, CD95 and CD27. Every sorted population had a purity above 95%. PBMCs were isolated right away by Lymphoprep density gradient centrifugation and were stained directly, without culture. So that batch effects would be minimized, each experiment stained and sorted samples in pairs, pairing one healthy donor with one patient. The entire isolated RNA was reverse transcribed using the High Capacity cDNA Reverse Transcription Kit, and thus expressed TCRB transcripts were sequenced. Deep immunoSEQ sequencing was performed on naive, central memory and regulatory T cell samples, with an average of roughly 3.5 million total reads per sample. Sorted cells were lysed in RLT buffer, and RNA was extracted using DNase-treated RNeasy Micro or Mini kits according to cell number. Each cell subset was processed separately to prevent cross-contamination, with patient and healthy donor samples processed together. The immunoSEQ multiplex PCR was used to amplify TCRB sequences from cDNA, yielding 87-bp fragments that span the CDR3 region. Sequencing of the amplicons was done on the Illumina HiSeq platform. The study's own analysis went as follows. PCR bias was computationally corrected using synthetic template baselines, reads within Hamming distance 2 were collapsed, and singletons that could not be merged were discarded. Reads were aligned against IMGT to assign V, D and J genes, CDR3 length and insertions or deletions at six rearrangement sites. Within each subset, clonotype counts were normalized to the number of sorted cells before true diversity and Gini coefficients were calculated with the tcR R package. The overlap coefficient, calculated on TCRB nucleotide sequences, was used to measure repertoire sharing. This immuneACCESS table, as held by TCRdb, lists in-frame sequences with V and J called but not all clones. Of the missing ones, under half trace to an unresolved V gene in checked studies; the others have no known cause. V, J and clone size derive from that table, while D and trimming were established from the DNA sequence. The sample table lists about 24,000 clones, 60% to 75% of them with a count of one. The top ten constitute over 2% of the sample.

Sequencing was carried out using Tregs from blood. The cell subset or site label of this sample denotes: regulatory CD4+ T cells. The receptor's source is a woman between 40 and 55 years old in good health.

Here the CDR3 is given as CASGIKLGTDTDTQYF. The DNA reads as follows: TGTGCTAGTGGCATCAAATTGGGGACAGACACAGATACGCAGTATTTT. The chain employs TRBV12-5 and TRBJ2-3; the junction holds 7 bases that match TRBD1. The CDR3 covers 16 residues, taking in both the cysteine and the phenylalanine. Kept here is only the CDR3 DNA, which spans 48 bases and is read in frame from base 1. The germline V gene specifies LGHNT as CDR1 and FRNRAP as CDR2. Trimmed from V: 6 bases; trimmed from J: 2 bases; junction bases lacking a gene match: 11.